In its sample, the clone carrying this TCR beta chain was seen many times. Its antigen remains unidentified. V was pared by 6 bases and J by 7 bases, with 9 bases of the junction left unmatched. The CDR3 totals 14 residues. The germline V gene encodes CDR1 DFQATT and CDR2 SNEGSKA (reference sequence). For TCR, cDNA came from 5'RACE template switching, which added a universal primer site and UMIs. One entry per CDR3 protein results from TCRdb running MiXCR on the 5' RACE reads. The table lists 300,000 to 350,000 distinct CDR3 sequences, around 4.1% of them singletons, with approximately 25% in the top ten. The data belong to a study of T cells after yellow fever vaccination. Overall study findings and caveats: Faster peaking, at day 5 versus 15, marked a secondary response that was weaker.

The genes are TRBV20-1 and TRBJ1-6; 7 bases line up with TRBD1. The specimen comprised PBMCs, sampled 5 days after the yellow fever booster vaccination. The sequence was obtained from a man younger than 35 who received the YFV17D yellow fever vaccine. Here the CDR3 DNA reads TGCAGTGCACCTCAGACAGGGATAAATTCACCCCTCCACTTT. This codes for CSAPQTGINSPLHF.